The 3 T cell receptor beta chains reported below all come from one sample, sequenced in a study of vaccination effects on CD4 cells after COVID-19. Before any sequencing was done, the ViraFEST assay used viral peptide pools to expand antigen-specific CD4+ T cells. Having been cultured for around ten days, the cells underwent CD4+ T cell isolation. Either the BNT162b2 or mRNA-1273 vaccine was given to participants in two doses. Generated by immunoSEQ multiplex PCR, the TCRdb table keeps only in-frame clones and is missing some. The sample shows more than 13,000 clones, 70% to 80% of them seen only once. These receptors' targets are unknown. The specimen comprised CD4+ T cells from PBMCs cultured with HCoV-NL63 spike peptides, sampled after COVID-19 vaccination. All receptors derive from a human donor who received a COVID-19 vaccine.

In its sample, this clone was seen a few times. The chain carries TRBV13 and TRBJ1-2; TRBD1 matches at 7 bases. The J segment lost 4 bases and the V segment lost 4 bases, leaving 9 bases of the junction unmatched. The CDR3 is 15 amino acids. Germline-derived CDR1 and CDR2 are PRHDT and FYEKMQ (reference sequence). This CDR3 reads CASSSRQGQGYGYTF. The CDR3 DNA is TGTGCCAGCAGCTCCAGACAGGGCCAAGGCTATGGCTACACCTTC.

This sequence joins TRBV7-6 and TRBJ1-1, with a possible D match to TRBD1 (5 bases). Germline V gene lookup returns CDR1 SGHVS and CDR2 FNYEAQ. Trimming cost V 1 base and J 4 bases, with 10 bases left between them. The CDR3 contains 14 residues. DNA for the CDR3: TGTGCCAGCAGCTTAGGGGGGAAGGCCACTGAAGCTTTCTTT. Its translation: CASSLGGKATEAFF.

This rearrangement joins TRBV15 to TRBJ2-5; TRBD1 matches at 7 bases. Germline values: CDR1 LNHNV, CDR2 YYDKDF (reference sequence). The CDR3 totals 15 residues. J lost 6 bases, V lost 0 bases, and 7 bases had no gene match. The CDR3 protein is CATSRDKTGPKTQYF. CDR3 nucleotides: TGTGCCACCAGCAGAGATAAGACAGGGCCCAAGACCCAGTACTTC.